This T cell receptor (beta chain) is drawn from a study of beta chain features in type 1 diabetes. Of the isolated RNA, all was reverse transcribed, and so the sequenced material was expressed TCRB transcripts. Here immunoSEQ multiplex PCR was the method, and the copy in TCRdb shows in-frame clones only, minus some. The repertoire includes around 500,000 clones, over 9.5% of them detected once, and 0.045% to 0.05% sits in the top ten. Germline assignment: CDR1 MDHEN and CDR2 SYDVKM. Trimming took 7 bases from V and 5 from J; bases not matched to a gene: 4. The CDR3 totals 13 residues. The study's findings and limits: Healthy donors had naive, central memory and Treg TCRB repertoires that appeared less similar than those seen among patients.

Notes on this clone: What it binds is not known.

The sample comprised naive CD4+ T cells from blood. The TCR sequence derives from a young woman in good health. V usage is TRBV28 and J usage is TRBJ2-2, with 7 positions matching TRBD1. The CDR3 sequence: CASTRQGTGELFF. CDR3 bases: TGTGCCAGCACCCGACAGGGAACCGGGGAGCTGTTTTTT.